This T cell receptor (beta chain) was profiled in a study of CXCR4 blockade with PD-1 therapy in pancreatic cancer. Comment on this clone: The antigen remains undetermined.

Findings and limits, study-wide: Tumors were clonally expanded, mean approximately 0.14 versus 0.053 in healthy blood. Convergent selection by common tumor antigens was suggested by nucleotide rearrangement counts.

These archived tumors were resected from patients never given neoadjuvant therapy beforehand. Clones were read by immunoSEQ multiplex PCR, and TCRdb kept only the in-frame ones, dropping some. Here the sample spans roughly 18,000 clones, approximately 72% being singletons. This CDR3 is built from 16 residues. Looked up from germline, CDR1 is LNHDA and CDR2 is SQIVND (reference sequence). V gave up 3 bases and J gave up 2 bases, with 11 bases separating them. The receptor comes from a human donor with pancreatic ductal adenocarcinoma. Sequenced sample: tumor tissue. The chain recombines TRBV19 with TRBJ2-6; perhaps TRBD2 as D (5 bases). The CDR3 DNA reads as TGTGCCAGTAGTATCTTGAGGAGGACTGGGGCCAACGTCCTGACTTTC. It specifies CASSILRRTGANVLTF.